This section outlines one TCR beta chain sequence together with its context. Its cognate antigen is unknown. Unmatched junction bases numbered 15, after V lost 10 bases and J lost 7 bases. CDR1 is MDHEN, CDR2 SYDVKM, per germline. This CDR3 has 14 amino acids. The data were obtained in a study of OX40 agonist ivuxolimab in advanced cancers. Overall study: The patients got ivuxolimab, which is an agonistic anti-OX40 (CD134) antibody. A mean age of around 60 years, range roughly 20 to 80, was recorded, and under 85% were male. Partial responses were achieved by three patients: one hepatocellular carcinoma, two cutaneous melanoma.

Assay used: immunoSEQ multiplex PCR; TCRdb lists only in-frame clones, some missing. Of more than 70,000 clones listed, around 80% are singletons. Study-level findings and limits: Both blood CD4+ and CD8+ T cells showed clonal growth by week 6 at 0.1 to 3.0 mg/kg.

Sequences were derived from CD4+ or CD8+ T cells sorted from blood, sampled in a trial of the OX40 agonist ivuxolimab. V is TRBV28 and J is TRBJ2-5; TRBD1 matches at 7 bases. This clonotype originated in an adult with an advanced solid tumor such as melanoma, head and neck, liver or kidney cancer. CDR3 nucleotide sequence: TGTGCCACTCGAGAGGGGGCAGTGGTGAGGACCCAGTACTTC. This codes for CATREGAVVRTQYF.